This T cell receptor (beta chain) was identified in a study of cytomegalovirus exposure and HLA in healthy donors. In the PCR, 60 Vbeta and 13 Jbeta primers were used. The method was immunoSEQ multiplex PCR; TCRdb's version includes in-frame clones alone and lacks a portion of them. The sample has approximately 180,000 clones, about four fifths seen once. The V gene's germline CDR1 is SGHRS and CDR2 YFSETQ. V was clipped by 4 bases and J by 9 bases; unmatched bases: 6. The CDR3 is made up of 15 amino acids. The origin of this receptor is a man under 40 in good health and CMV-seropositive. The sample taken for sequencing was PBMCs. The chain employs TRBV5-1 and TRBJ1-6, with 11 nucleotides matching TRBD1. In nucleotides, the CDR3 is TGCGCCAGCAGCCAGGACAGGGGGCAGGGTTCACCCCTCCACTTT. As protein: CASSQDRGQGSPLHF. Filled out from reference TRBV5-1 and TRBJ1-6, the complete variable domain reads KAGVTQTPRYLIKTRGQQVTLSCSPISGHRSVSWYQQTPGQGLQFLFEYFSETQRNKGNFPGRFSGRQFSNSRSEMNVSTLELGDSALYLCASSQDRGQGSPLHFGNGTRLTVT.